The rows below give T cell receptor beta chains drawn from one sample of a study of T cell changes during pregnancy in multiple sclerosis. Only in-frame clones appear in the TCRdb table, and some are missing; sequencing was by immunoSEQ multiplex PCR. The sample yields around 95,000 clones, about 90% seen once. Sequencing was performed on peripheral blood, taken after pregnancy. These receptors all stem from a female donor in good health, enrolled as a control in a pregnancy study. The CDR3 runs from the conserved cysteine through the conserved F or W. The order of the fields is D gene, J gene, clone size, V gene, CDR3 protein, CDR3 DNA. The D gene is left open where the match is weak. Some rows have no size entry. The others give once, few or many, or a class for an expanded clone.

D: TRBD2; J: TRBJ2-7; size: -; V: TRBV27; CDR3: CASSLTGGAPYEQYF; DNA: TGTGCCAGCAGTCTCACGGGAGGGGCCCCTTACGAGCAGTACTTC
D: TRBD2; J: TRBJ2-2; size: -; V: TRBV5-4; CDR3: CASSLAEREPGELFF; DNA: TGTGCCAGCAGCTTGGCCGAGCGGGAGCCCGGGGAGCTGTTTTTT
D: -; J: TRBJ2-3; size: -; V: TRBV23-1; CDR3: CANNPLAADTQYF; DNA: TGCGCCAATAATCCGTTAGCGGCAGATACGCAGTATTTT
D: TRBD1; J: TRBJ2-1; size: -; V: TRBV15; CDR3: CATRVLPPRGPRDEQFF; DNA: TGTGCCACCAGAGTATTACCACCGAGGGGGCCGCGGGATGAGCAGTTCTTC
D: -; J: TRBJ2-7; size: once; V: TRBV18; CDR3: CASSPLRGEQYF; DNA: TGTGCCAGCTCACCACTAAGGGGCGAGCAGTACTTC
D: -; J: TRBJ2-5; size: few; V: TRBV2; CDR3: CASRAAKYQETQYF; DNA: TGTGCCAGCAGGGCGGCAAAGTACCAAGAGACCCAGTACTTC
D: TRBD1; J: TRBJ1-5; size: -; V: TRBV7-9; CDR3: CASSYTGTGNQPQHF; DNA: TGTGCCAGCAGCTATACCGGGACAGGGAATCAGCCCCAGCATTTT
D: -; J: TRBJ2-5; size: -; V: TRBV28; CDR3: CASSLAGSLQETQYF; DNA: TGTGCCAGCAGTTTAGCCGGGAGCTTGCAGGAGACCCAGTACTTC
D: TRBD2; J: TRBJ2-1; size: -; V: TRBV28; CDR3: CASSPGLAGNEQFF; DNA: TGTGCCAGCAGCCCGGGACTAGCGGGTAATGAGCAGTTCTTC
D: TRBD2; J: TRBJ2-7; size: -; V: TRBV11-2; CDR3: CASSLGLALSYEQYF; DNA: TGTGCCAGCAGCTTAGGACTAGCGCTTTCCTACGAGCAGTACTTC
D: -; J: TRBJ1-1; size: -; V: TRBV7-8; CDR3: CASSSAYTEAFF; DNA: TGTGCCAGCAGTTCCGCGTACACTGAAGCTTTCTTT
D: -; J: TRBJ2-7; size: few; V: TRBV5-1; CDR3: CASSLRPTSYTYEQYF; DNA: TGCGCCAGCAGCTTGCGACCGACTAGTTATACCTACGAGCAGTACTTC
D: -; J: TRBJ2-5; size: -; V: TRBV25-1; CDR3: CASSGVGETQYF; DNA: TGTGCCAGCAGTGGCGTCGGGGAGACCCAGTACTTC
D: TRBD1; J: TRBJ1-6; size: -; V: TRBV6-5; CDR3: CASSNQQGGNSPLHF; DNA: TGTGCCAGCAGTAACCAACAGGGGGGGAATTCACCCCTCCACTTT
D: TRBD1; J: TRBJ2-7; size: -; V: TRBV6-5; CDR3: CASSYRQGGEQYF; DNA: TGTGCCAGCAGTTATAGACAGGGTGGCGAGCAGTACTTC
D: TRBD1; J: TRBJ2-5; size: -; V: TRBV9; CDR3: CASSVAGTGGAQETQYF; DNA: TGTGCCAGCAGCGTAGCTGGGACAGGGGGCGCCCAAGAGACCCAGTACTTC
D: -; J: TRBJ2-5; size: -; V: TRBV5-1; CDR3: CASSLAVGVERTQYF; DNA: TGCGCCAGCAGCTTGGCGGTCGGGGTAGAGAGGACCCAGTACTTC
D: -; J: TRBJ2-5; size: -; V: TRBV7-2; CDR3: CASSLEGGVRTQYF; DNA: TGTGCCAGCAGCTTAGAGGGGGGGGTCCGGACCCAGTACTTC
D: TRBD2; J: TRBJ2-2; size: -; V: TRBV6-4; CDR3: CASTAGGDTGELFF; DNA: TGTGCCAGCACGGCGGGAGGGGACACCGGGGAGCTGTTTTTT
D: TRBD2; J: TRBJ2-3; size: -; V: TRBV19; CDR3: CASRRLAGSSTDTQYF; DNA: TGTGCCAGTAGACGACTAGCGGGGTCTAGCACAGATACGCAGTATTTT
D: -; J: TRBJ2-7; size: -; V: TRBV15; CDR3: CATSRAYGEQYF; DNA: TGTGCCACCAGCAGAGCTTACGGGGAGCAGTACTTC
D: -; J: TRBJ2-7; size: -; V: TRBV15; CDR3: CATSRDLGGYEQYF; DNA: TGTGCCACCAGCAGAGATTTGGGGGGCTACGAGCAGTACTTC
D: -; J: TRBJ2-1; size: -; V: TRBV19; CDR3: CASRAASTSNEQFF; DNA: TGTGCCAGCAGGGCGGCTAGTACGAGTAATGAGCAGTTCTTC
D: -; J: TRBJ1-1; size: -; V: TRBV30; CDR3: CAWSLGMNTEAFF; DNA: TGTGCCTGGAGTCTAGGAATGAACACTGAAGCTTTCTTT
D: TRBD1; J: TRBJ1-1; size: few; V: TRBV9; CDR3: CASSEGQGRTEAFF; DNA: TGTGCCAGCAGCGAGGGACAGGGGCGGACTGAAGCTTTCTTT
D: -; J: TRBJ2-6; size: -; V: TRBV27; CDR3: CASSSRQVVLSGANVLTF; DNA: TGTGCCAGCAGTTCTCGACAGGTGGTCCTCTCTGGGGCCAACGTCCTGACTTTC
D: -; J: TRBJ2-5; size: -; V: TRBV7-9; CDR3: CASSPTGGLSEETQYF; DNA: TGTGCCAGCAGCCCCACCGGGGGGCTTTCGGAGGAGACCCAGTACTTC
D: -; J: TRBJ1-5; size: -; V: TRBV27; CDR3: CASSDRYSNQPQHF; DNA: TGTGCCAGCAGTGACAGGTATAGCAATCAGCCCCAGCATTTT
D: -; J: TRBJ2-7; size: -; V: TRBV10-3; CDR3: CAIKDTGTYEQYF; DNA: TGTGCCATCAAGGACACAGGGACCTACGAGCAGTACTTC
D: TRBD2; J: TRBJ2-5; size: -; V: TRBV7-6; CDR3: CASSASGLAGVETQYF; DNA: TGTGCCAGCAGCGCTTCGGGACTAGCGGGAGTTGAGACCCAGTACTTC
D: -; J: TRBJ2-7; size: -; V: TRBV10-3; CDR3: CAIRMTQAYEQYF; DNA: TGTGCCATCAGAATGACACAAGCCTACGAGCAGTACTTC
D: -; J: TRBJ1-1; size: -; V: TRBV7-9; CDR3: CASSPSVNTEAFF; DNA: TGTGCCAGCAGCCCCTCCGTGAACACTGAAGCTTTCTTT
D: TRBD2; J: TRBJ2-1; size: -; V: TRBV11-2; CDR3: CASSLGLRGETYNEQFF; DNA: TGTGCCAGCAGCTTAGGTCTGCGGGGGGAGACCTACAATGAGCAGTTCTTC
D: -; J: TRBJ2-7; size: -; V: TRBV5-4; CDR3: CASSSSDSAYEQYF; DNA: TGTGCCAGCAGCTCATCGGACAGCGCCTACGAGCAGTACTTC
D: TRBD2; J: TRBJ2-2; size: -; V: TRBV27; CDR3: CASTDHKKLGLAGGLFTGELFF; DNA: TGTGCCAGCACAGACCACAAGAAACTCGGACTAGCGGGGGGCCTATTCACCGGGGAGCTGTTTTTT
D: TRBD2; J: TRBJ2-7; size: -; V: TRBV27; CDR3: CASRHGGAGYEQYF; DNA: TGTGCCAGCCGCCACGGGGGGGCCGGATACGAGCAGTACTTC
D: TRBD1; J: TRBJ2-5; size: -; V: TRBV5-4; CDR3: CASSGTGGRETQYF; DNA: TGTGCCAGCAGCGGGACAGGGGGCCGGGAGACCCAGTACTTC
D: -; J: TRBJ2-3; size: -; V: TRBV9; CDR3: CASSLGLTRTDTQYF; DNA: TGTGCCAGCAGCCTAGGTCTAACCCGTACAGATACGCAGTATTTT
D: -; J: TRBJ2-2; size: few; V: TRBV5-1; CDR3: CASSLLKNTGELFF; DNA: TGCGCCAGCAGCTTGTTAAAGAACACCGGGGAGCTGTTTTTT
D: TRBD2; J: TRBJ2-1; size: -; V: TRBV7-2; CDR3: CASSSTSGAPYNEQFF; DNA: TGTGCCAGCAGCTCGACTAGCGGGGCTCCCTACAATGAGCAGTTCTTC
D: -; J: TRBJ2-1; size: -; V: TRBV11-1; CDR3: CASGRGLGNEQFF; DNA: TGTGCCAGCGGCAGGGGCCTCGGCAATGAGCAGTTCTTC
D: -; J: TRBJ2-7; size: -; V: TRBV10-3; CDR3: CAISDVVDRKYEQYF; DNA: TGTGCCATCAGTGACGTTGTGGACAGAAAGTACGAGCAGTACTTC
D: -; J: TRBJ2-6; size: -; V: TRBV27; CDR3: CASSLSGDSGANVLTF; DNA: TGTGCCAGCAGTTTATCAGGGGACTCTGGGGCCAACGTCCTGACTTTC
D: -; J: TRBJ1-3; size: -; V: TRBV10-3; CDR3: CAISESLTDAIYF; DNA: TGTGCCATCAGTGAGTCGCTGACAGACGCCATATATTTT
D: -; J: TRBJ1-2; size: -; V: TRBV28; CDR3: CASSSGQLPDGYTF; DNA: TGTGCCAGCAGTTCAGGACAGCTACCGGATGGCTACACCTTC
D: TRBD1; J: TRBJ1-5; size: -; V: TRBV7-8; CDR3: CASSTRGTGRPQPQHF; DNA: TGTGCCAGCAGCACAAGGGGGACAGGGCGACCACAGCCCCAGCATTTT
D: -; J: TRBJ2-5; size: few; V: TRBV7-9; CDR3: CASSPGHSQETQYF; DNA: TGTGCCAGCAGCCCGGGACACAGCCAAGAGACCCAGTACTTC
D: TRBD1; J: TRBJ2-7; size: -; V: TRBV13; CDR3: CASSARQGALGEQYF; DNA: TGTGCCAGCAGCGCCCGACAGGGGGCTTTGGGCGAGCAGTACTTC
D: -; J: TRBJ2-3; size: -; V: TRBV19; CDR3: CATRLTKGSQYF; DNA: TGTGCCACCAGACTAACCAAAGGTTCGCAGTATTTT